This TCR beta chain was sequenced during a study of shared T cell receptors in the human thymus. On this clone: The sample has other DNA sequences that encode this CDR3 too.

Clones were read by immunoSEQ multiplex PCR, and TCRdb kept only the in-frame ones, dropping some. This table has 630,000 or so clones, around 87% appearing once. The germline V gene encodes CDR1 MDHEN and CDR2 SYDVKM. With 4 bases clipped from V and 7 bases from J, the junction kept 8 bases outside the gene matches. The CDR3 has 16 amino acids. These data were also filed under a second study, of human thymus T cells. This second report adds: Corrective heart surgery yielded the resections from which the thymus tissue came. Related work found strong thymic repertoire overlap between unrelated individuals.

This TCR came from a boy younger than two with a congenital heart defect. V gene TRBV28 combines with J gene TRBJ1-6; 9 bases fit TRBD1. The source material was thymocytes. CDR3 residues: CASSWDRVILNSPLHF. The CDR3 coding sequence is TGTGCCAGCAGTTGGGACAGGGTAATCCTAAATTCACCCCTCCACTTT.